These 16 T cell receptor beta chains were all obtained from the same sample, sequenced in a study of T cell responses to AZD1222 COVID-19 vaccine. The repertoire was sequenced with immunoSEQ multiplex PCR; TCRdb's copy has only in-frame clones and lacks some. The table lists 140,000 to 150,000 clones, 92% of them singletons. The sample here was peripheral blood, taken 28 days after the second AZD1222 dose. The receptors here all came from an adult who received the AZD1222 COVID-19 vaccine.

V is TRBV18 and J is TRBJ1-4, with D unclear. The CDR3 has 13 amino acids. The germline gives CDR1 KGHSH, CDR2 LQKENI. V was trimmed by 3 bases and J by 5 bases, leaving 7 bases between them. CDR3 sequence reads: CASSPGENEKLFF. DNA for the CDR3: TGTGCCAGCTCACCTGGGGAAAATGAAAAACTGTTTTTT.

The V call is TRBV18, the J call TRBJ2-5, with a possible D match to TRBD1 (6 bases). Germline CDR1 and CDR2: KGHSH and LQKENI. CDR3 length: 14 residues. The V gene lost 3 bases and the J gene lost 5 bases, with 13 bases spanning the gap. CDR3 nucleotides: TGTGCCAGCTCACCCGGGACATGGGGGGAGACCCAGTACTTC. Encoded protein: CASSPGTWGETQYF.

The chain is built from TRBV6-5 and TRBJ1-3, with unresolved D. Deletions cut 4 bases from V and 4 bases from J, with 14 bases between. The CDR3 loop spans 15 amino acids. Germline CDR1 and CDR2: MNHEY and SVGAGI. The CDR3 DNA follows: TGTGCCAGCAGTTCCAACGCCGTGGGGGGAAACACCATATATTTT. Encoded protein: CASSSNAVGGNTIYF.

V and J are TRBV6-5 and TRBJ2-2, with TRBD1 matching over 7 bases. Per germline, CDR1 MNHEY and CDR2 SVGAGI. This CDR3 contains 13 residues. Losses at the gene ends were 7 bases for V and 8 bases for J; bases not matched to a gene: 7. In DNA, the CDR3 is TGTGCCAGCACCTCGACAGGGAAAGGGGAGCTGTTTTTT. Translation: CASTSTGKGELFF.

The chain couples TRBV29-1 to TRBJ1-1; 7 positions agree with TRBD1. The CDR3 runs 12 residues. Per the germline V gene, CDR1 is SQVTM and CDR2 is ANQGSEA. Trimming took 6 bases from V and 4 from J; bases not matched to a gene: 5. CDR3 protein: CSVATGSTEAFF. CDR3 in DNA: TGCAGCGTGGCGACAGGGAGCACTGAAGCTTTCTTT.

This clone occurred a few times. V is TRBV7-6 and J is TRBJ2-1, with unresolved D. The CDR3 contains 15 residues. The germline V gene encodes CDR1 SGHVS and CDR2 FNYEAQ. The V gene lost 0 bases and the J gene lost 1 base, with 7 bases spanning the gap. In DNA, the CDR3 is TGTGCCAGCAGCTTAGCGATTGGGTCCTACAATGAGCAGTTCTTC. Encoded protein: CASSLAIGSYNEQFF.

The V and J genes are TRBV18 and TRBJ1-2; D perhaps matches TRBD1 (6 bases). CDR1 KGHSH and CDR2 LQKENI come from the germline V gene. CDR3 length: 14 residues. V gave up 2 bases and J gave up 4 bases, with 11 bases separating them. The CDR3 coding sequence is TGTGCCAGCTCACCAAATCGACAGGTCTATGGCTACACCTTC. This sequence encodes CASSPNRQVYGYTF. Together with reference TRBV18 and TRBJ1-2, the CDR3 gives the full variable domain: NAGVMQNPRHLVRRRGQEARLRCSPMKGHSHVYWYRQLPEEGLKFMVYLQKENIIDESGMPKERFSAEFPKEGPSILRIQQVVRGDSAAYFCASSPNRQVYGYTFGSGTRLTVV.

CDR3: CASATGLRNEQFF. CDR3 coding DNA: TGCGCCAGTGCGACAGGGTTACGCAATGAGCAGTTCTTC. V and J are TRBV5-1 and TRBJ2-1; TRBD1 agrees at 7 bases. The CDR3 extends over 13 amino acids. Germline CDR1 is SGHRS and CDR2 is YFSETQ. V gave up 8 bases and J gave up 6 bases; unmatched junction bases: 8. Full variable domain (outside the CDR3, taken from reference TRBV5-1 and TRBJ2-1): KAGVTQTPRYLIKTRGQQVTLSCSPISGHRSVSWYQQTPGQGLQFLFEYFSETQRNKGNFPGRFSGRQFSNSRSEMNVSTLELGDSALYLCASATGLRNEQFFGPGTRLTVL.

The chain joins TRBV19 to TRBJ2-1; 10 bases are a match to TRBD2. Trimming removed 10 bases from V and 6 bases from J; junction bases left unmatched: 12. The CDR3 length is 15 residues. CDR1 is LNHDA, CDR2 SQIVND, per germline (reference sequence). The CDR3 nucleotides read TGTGCCACTCAGACCCCGGGACTAGCGAGCAATGAGCAGTTCTTC. Protein product: CATQTPGLASNEQFF. The variable domain in full, completed from reference TRBV19 and TRBJ2-1, reads DGGITQSPKYLFRKEGQNVTLSCEQNLNHDAMYWYRQDPGQGLRLIYYSQIVNDFQKGDIAEGYSVSREKKESFPLTVTSAQKNPTAFYLCATQTPGLASNEQFFGPGTRLTVL.

The rearrangement joins TRBV2 to TRBJ1-1; the D gene is possibly TRBD1 (5 bases). V lost 7 bases, J lost 1 base, and 13 bases lay in between. The CDR3 contains 14 residues. Germline V gene lookup returns CDR1 SNHLY and CDR2 FYNNEI. CDR3 in amino acids: CASTKGSQNTEAFF. CDR3 nucleotides: TGTGCCAGCACCAAGGGGAGTCAGAACACTGAAGCTTTCTTT.

Points on this clone: Different DNA sequences within this sample yield the same CDR3. CDR3 amino acids: CSVQGGSYNEQFF. DNA for the CDR3: TGCAGCGTTCAGGGTGGCTCCTACAATGAGCAGTTCTTC. The gene calls are TRBV29-1 and TRBJ2-1; a weak D match, TRBD1 (5 bases). The V end lost 5 bases, the J end lost 0 bases, and 8 bases lay between the germline ends. Germline CDR1 and CDR2: SQVTM and ANQGSEA. The CDR3 spans 13 residues.

CDR3 in DNA: TGTGCCAGCAGTTATTTAGGGACAACTAATGAAAAACTGTTTTTT. Translating it yields CASSYLGTTNEKLFF. This chain uses TRBV6-5 with TRBJ1-4; D remains unclear. The CDR3 extends over 15 amino acids. Trimming took 3 bases from V and 0 from J, leaving 8 bases between them. Germline CDR1 MNHEY, CDR2 SVGAGI.

The V call is TRBV6-5, the J call TRBJ1-4, with a tentative D call TRBD1 (6 bases). This CDR3 is 15 amino acids long. The germline V and J ends were trimmed by 6 bases and 4 bases, with 15 bases remaining between them. CDR1 is MNHEY, CDR2 SVGAGI, per germline. The CDR3 sequence is CASSLQGPFNEKLFF. CDR3 DNA: TGTGCCAGCAGCCTACAGGGTCCTTTTAATGAAAAACTGTTTTTT.

This sequence joins TRBV29-1 and TRBJ1-1; D is unclear. V lost 4 bases, J lost 5 bases, and 17 bases lay in between. The CDR3 spans 14 residues. The germline V gene encodes CDR1 SQVTM and CDR2 ANQGSEA. The CDR3, as DNA: TGCAGCGTTGTAATGGCGCCCCGGGGTACTGAAGCTTTCTTT. Residues: CSVVMAPRGTEAFF.

This clone was observed a single time. The chain links TRBV5-1 to TRBJ1-5; D is unclear. Trimming pared 0 bases from V and 5 bases from J, leaving 6 bases between. CDR3 length: 13 amino acids. Germline loops: CDR1 SGHRS, CDR2 YFSETQ. CDR3 loop: CASSLGDHQPQHF. The CDR3 nucleotides read TGCGCCAGCAGCTTGGGAGACCATCAGCCCCAGCATTTT.

The chain carries TRBV12-3 or TRBV12-4 and TRBJ1-4, with D possibly TRBD1 on 6 matching bases. The CDR3 is made up of 13 amino acids. Trimming took 6 bases from V and 5 from J, leaving 10 bases between them. CDR3: CASSWDTNEKLFF. In DNA, the CDR3 is TGTGCCAGCAGCTGGGACACCAATGAAAAACTGTTTTTT.